The clone carrying this T cell receptor beta chain was counted ten times or more. Its antigen is unknown. The sample is drawn from a study of response to subunit inactivated influenza vaccine. Study-level points and caveats: After each seasonal influenza vaccination, few new T cells are recruited, the authors suggested.

Germline values: CDR1 SGHRS, CDR2 YFSETQ. Trimming took off 0 bases at V and 9 bases at J, with 10 bases between the two ends. This CDR3 spans 13 amino acids. A single record per CDR3 protein comes from TCRdb applying MiXCR to the RT-PCR reads. The sample contains around 200,000 distinct CDR3 sequences, about 9.3% of which appear only once. The receptor was derived from a man over 45 who received an inactivated influenza vaccine. This sample comprised non-naive T cells sorted from PBMCs, obtained on the day of vaccination. V gene TRBV5-1 combines with J gene TRBJ2-1; no clear D. In DNA form, the CDR3 reads TGCGCCAGCAGCTTGGATTTGGTGGGTGAGCAGTTCTTC. Translating it yields CASSLDLVGEQFF.